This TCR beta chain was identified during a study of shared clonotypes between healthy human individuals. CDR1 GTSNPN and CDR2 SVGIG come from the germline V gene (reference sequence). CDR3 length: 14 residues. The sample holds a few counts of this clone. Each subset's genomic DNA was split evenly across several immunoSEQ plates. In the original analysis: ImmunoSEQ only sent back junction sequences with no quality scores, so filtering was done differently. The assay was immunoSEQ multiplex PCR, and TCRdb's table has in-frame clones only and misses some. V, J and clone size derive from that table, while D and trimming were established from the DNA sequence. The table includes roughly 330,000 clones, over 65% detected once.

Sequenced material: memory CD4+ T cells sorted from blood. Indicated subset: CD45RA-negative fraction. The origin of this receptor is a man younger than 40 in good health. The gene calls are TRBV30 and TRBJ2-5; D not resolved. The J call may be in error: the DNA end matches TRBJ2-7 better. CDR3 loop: CAWSATVTFYEQYF. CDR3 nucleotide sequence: TGTGCCTGGAGTGCTACAGTGACTTTCTACGAGCAGTACTTC.